This TCR beta chain was documented in a study of T cell responses to AZD1222 COVID-19 vaccine. Study overall: Pooled samples include second doses given at about 4 or 12 weeks. Study conclusions and caveats: Clonal diversity was possibly underestimated, and the donors were mostly white British, with more females. Baseline seropositives among AZD1222 recipients totaled only five to seven.

In regard to this clone: Its target is not known.

Using immunoSEQ multiplex PCR, the repertoire was profiled, and TCRdb retains in-frame clones only, with some absent. The table lists about 120,000 clones, 80% to 90% of them singletons. In germline, CDR1 is SGHAT, CDR2 FQDESV (reference sequence). V was pared by 4 bases and J by 7 bases, with 14 bases between. The CDR3 covers 15 residues. The sample consisted of peripheral blood, taken on day 0 of AZD1222 vaccination. This TCR came from an adult in good health. V usage is TRBV11-1 and J usage is TRBJ1-6; D may be TRBD1 (6 bases). The CDR3 is CASSSRTATNSPLHF. For the CDR3, the DNA is TGTGCCAGCAGCTCGCGGACAGCGACCAATTCACCCCTCCACTTT.